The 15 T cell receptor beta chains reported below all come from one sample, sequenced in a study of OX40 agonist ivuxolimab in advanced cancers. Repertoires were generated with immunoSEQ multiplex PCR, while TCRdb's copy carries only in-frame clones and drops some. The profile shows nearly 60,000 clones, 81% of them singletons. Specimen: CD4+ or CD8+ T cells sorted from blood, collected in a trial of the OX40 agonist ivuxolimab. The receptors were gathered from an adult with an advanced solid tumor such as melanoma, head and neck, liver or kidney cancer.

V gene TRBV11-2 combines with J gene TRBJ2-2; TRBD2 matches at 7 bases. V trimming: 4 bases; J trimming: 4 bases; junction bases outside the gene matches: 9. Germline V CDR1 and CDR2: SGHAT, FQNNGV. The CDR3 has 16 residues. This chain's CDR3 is CASSSGGGAGTGELFF. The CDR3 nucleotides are TGTGCCAGCAGCTCGGGGGGAGGAGCGGGCACCGGGGAGCTGTTTTTT.

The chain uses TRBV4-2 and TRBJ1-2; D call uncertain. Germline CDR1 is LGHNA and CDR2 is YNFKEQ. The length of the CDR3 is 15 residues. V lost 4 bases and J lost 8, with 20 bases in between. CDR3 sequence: CASSLDGIGPQGYTF. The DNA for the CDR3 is TGTGCCAGCAGCCTCGATGGGATAGGCCCGCAGGGCTACACCTTC.

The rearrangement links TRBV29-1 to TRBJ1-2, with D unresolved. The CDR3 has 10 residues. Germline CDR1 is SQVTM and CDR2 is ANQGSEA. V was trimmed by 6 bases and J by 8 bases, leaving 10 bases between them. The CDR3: CSVLTGGYTF. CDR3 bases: TGCAGCGTCCTGACGGGCGGCTACACCTTC.

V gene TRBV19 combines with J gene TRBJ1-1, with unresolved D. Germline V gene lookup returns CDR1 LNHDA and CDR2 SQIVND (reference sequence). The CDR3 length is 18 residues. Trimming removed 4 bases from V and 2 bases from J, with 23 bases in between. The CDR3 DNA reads TGTGCCAGTAGTAGTTTCGCACATTCCTCCTCCCGAAACACTGAAGCTTTCTTT. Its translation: CASSSFAHSSSRNTEAFF.

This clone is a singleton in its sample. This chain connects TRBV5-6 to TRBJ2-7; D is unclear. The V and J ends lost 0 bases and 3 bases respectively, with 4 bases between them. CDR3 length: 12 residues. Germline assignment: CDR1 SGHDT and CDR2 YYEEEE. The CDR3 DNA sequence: TGTGCCAGCAGCTTGGCAGACTACGAGCAGTACTTC. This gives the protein CASSLADYEQYF.

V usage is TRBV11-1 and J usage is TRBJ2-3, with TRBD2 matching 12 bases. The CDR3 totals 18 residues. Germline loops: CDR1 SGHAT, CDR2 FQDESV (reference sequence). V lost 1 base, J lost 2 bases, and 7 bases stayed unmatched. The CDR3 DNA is TGTGCCAGCAGCTTAGGCCGGACTAGCGGGGCCCCCACAGATACGCAGTATTTT. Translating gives CASSLGRTSGAPTDTQYF.

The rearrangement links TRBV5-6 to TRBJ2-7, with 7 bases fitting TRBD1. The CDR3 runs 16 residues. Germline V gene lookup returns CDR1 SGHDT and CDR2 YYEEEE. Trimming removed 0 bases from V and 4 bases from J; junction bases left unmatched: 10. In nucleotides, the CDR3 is TGTGCCAGCAGCTTGGTTGGGACAGACCACACTTACGAGCAGTACTTC. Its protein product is CASSLVGTDHTYEQYF.

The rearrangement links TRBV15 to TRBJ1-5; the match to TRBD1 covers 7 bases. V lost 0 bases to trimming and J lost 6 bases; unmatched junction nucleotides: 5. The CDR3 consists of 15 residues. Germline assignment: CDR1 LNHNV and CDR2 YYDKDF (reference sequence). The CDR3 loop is CATSRDLAGGQPQHF. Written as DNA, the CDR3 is TGTGCCACCAGCAGAGATCTTGCAGGGGGTCAGCCCCAGCATTTT.

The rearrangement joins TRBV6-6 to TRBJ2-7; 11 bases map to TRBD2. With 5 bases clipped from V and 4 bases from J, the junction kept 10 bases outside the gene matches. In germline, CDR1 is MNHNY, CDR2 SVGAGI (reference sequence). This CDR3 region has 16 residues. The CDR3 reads CASSRSSTSGGYEQYF. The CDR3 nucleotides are TGTGCCAGCAGTCGCTCCTCCACTAGCGGGGGATACGAGCAGTACTTC.

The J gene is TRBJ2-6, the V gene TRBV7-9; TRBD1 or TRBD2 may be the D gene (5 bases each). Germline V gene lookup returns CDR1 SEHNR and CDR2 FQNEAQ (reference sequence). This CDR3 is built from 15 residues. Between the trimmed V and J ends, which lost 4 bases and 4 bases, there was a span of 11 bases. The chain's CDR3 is CASSYGAAGANVLTF. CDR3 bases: TGTGCCAGCAGCTACGGGGCAGCCGGGGCCAACGTCCTGACTTTC.

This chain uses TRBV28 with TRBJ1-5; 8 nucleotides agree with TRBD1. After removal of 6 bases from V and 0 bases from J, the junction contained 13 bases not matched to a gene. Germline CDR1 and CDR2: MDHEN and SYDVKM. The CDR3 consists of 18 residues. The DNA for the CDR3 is TGTGCCAGCAGCTTACCGGACAGGGATCGATATAGCAATCAGCCCCAGCATTTT. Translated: CASSLPDRDRYSNQPQHF.

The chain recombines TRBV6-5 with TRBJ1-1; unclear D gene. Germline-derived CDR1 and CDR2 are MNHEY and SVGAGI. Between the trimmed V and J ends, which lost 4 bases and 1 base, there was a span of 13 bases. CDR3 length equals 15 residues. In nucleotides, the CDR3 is TGTGCCAGCAGTTCCGGATACCTTAGGAACACTGAAGCTTTCTTT. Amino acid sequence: CASSSGYLRNTEAFF.

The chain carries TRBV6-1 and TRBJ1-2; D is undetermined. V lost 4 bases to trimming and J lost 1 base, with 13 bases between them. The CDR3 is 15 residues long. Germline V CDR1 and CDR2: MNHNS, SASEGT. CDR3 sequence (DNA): TGTGCCAGCAGTGTAGGTCCCGGCGGTAACTATGGCTACACCTTC. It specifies CASSVGPGGNYGYTF.

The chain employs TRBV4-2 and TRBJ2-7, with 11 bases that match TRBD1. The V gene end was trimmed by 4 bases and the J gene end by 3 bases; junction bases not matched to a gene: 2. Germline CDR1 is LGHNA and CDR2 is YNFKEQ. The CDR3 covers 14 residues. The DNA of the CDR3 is TGTGCCAGCAGCCGGGGGACAGGGGGCTACGAGCAGTACTTC. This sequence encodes CASSRGTGGYEQYF.

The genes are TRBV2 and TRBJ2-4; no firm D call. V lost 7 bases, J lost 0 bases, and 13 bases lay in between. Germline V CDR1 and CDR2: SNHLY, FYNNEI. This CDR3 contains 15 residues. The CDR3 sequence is CASIMTKIAKNIQYF. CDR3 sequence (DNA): TGTGCCAGCATTATGACCAAAATAGCCAAAAACATTCAGTACTTC.